Listed below are T cell receptor beta chains from one sample, sequenced in a study of cytomegalovirus exposure and HLA in healthy donors. The repertoire was sequenced with immunoSEQ multiplex PCR; TCRdb's copy has only in-frame clones and lacks some. Counted here are about 120,000 clones, under 85% occurring once; the ten biggest clones make up about 6.8%. The sequenced sample consisted of PBMCs. The receptors were gathered from a man aged 25 to 40 in good health and CMV-seropositive. CDR3s include the opening cysteine and the closing phenylalanine or tryptophan. The D gene is left open where the match is weak. Size is stated for part of the rows, as once, few or many counts, or as a class when the clone is expanded.

D: TRBD1
V: TRBV29-1
size: .
J: TRBJ2-7
DNA: TGCAGCGTTGAAGCTATCTTAGACTCAGGGGGCTACGAGCAGTACTTC
CDR3: CSVEAILDSGGYEQYF

D: TRBD2
V: TRBV2
size: .
J: TRBJ2-2
DNA: TGTGCCAGCAGTGAACAGCGGGGGAACACCGGGGAGCTGTTTTTT
CDR3: CASSEQRGNTGELFF

D: TRBD1
V: TRBV7-9
size: once
J: TRBJ2-2
DNA: TGTTCCAGCAGCTTAAGATGGGACAGAATGGGCACCGGGGAGCTGTTTTTT
CDR3: CSSSLRWDRMGTGELFF

D: .
V: TRBV27
size: once
J: TRBJ2-7
DNA: TGTGCCAGCAGTTTTCAGGCAAGCCACTACGAGCAGTACTTC
CDR3: CASSFQASHYEQYF

D: TRBD1
V: TRBV4-3
size: .
J: TRBJ2-2
DNA: TGCGCCAGCAGCCAAAACAAATACCTCAGGGGGCGCGAATTCACCGGGGAGCTGTTTTTT
CDR3: CASSQNKYLRGREFTGELFF

D: TRBD2
V: TRBV7-2
size: .
J: TRBJ2-3
DNA: TGTGCCAGCAGCTTAGCAACCCGCGGGGGGGCCGCAGATACGCAGTATTTT
CDR3: CASSLATRGGAADTQYF

D: .
V: TRBV2
size: .
J: TRBJ1-1
DNA: TGTGCCAGCACGCTTGAGGCCGGGAACACTGAAGCTTTCTTT
CDR3: CASTLEAGNTEAFF

D: .
V: TRBV4-1
size: few
J: TRBJ2-2
DNA: TGCGCCAGCAGCACTCTCACCGGGGAGCTGTTTTTT
CDR3: CASSTLTGELFF

D: .
V: TRBV7-8
size: .
J: TRBJ2-3
DNA: TGTGCCAGCAGCTTAAACCAGGGGTCACCAGGAGATACGCAGTATTTT
CDR3: CASSLNQGSPGDTQYF

D: TRBD1
V: TRBV18
size: .
J: TRBJ2-7
DNA: TGTGCCAGCTCTTCTACCGGGACAGGTGCTAGAGAGCAGTACTTC
CDR3: CASSSTGTGAREQYF

D: .
V: TRBV6-5
size: few
J: TRBJ2-7
DNA: TGTGCCAGCAGTTCCACGCCAGGGGCGCGAGGACAACAGTACTTC
CDR3: CASSSTPGARGQQYF

D: TRBD1
V: TRBV7-6
size: .
J: TRBJ2-5
DNA: TGTGCCAGCAGCTTAGCGACAGGGGAGCAGTACTTC
CDR3: CASSLATGEQYF

D: .
V: TRBV11-3
size: .
J: TRBJ1-1
DNA: TGTGCCAGCAGCCCACGACTGAAGAACACTGAAGCTTTCTTT
CDR3: CASSPRLKNTEAFF